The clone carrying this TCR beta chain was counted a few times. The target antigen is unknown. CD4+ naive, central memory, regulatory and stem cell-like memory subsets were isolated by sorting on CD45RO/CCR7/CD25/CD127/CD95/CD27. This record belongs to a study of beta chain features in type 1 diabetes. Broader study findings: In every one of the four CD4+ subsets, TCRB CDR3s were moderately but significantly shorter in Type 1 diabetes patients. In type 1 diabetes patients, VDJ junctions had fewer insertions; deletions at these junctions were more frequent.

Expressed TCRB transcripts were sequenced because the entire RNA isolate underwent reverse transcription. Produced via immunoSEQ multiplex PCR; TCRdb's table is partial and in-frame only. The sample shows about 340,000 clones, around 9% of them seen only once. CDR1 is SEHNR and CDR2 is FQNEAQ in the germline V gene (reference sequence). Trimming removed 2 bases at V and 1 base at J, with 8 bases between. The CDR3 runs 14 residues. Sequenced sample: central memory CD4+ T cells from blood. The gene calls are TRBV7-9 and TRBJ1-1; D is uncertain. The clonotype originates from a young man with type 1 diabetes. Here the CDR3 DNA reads TGTGCCAGCAGCTTACCTCAGAGGAACACTGAAGCTTTCTTT. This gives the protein CASSLPQRNTEAFF. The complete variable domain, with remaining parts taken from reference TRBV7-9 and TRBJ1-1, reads DTGVSQNPRHKITKRGQNVTFRCDPISEHNRLYWYRQTLGQGPEFLTYFQNEAQLEKSRLLSDRFSAERPKGSFSTLEIQRTEQGDSAMYLCASSLPQRNTEAFFGQGTRLTVV.